Listed below are T cell receptor beta chains from one sample, sequenced in a study of T cell changes during pregnancy in multiple sclerosis. Data came from immunoSEQ multiplex PCR; TCRdb stores just in-frame clones and leaves some out. Of under 50,000 clones in the sample, 70% to 90% were seen once. The specimen was CD8+ T cells from peripheral blood mononuclear cells, collected in the first trimester of pregnancy. Every receptor here comes from a female donor with multiple sclerosis, enrolled in a pregnancy study. CDR3s include the opening cysteine and the closing phenylalanine or tryptophan. The D gene is left open where the match is weak. For some rows the clone size is stated as once, few or many, or as a class when expanded; others skip it.

V gene	D gene	clone size	J gene	CDR3 protein	CDR3 DNA
TRBV5-6	-	-	TRBJ2-3	CASSSSLDTQYF	TGTGCCAGCAGCTCCTCCCTCGATACGCAGTATTTT
TRBV5-8	TRBD1	once	TRBJ1-2	CASTFLQGIDYGYTF	TGTGCCAGCACCTTCTTACAGGGGATAGACTATGGCTACACCTTC
TRBV7-9	-	-	TRBJ1-1	CASSFLRGQNTEAFF	TGTGCCAGCAGCTTCCTTCGCGGGCAGAACACTGAAGCTTTCTTT
TRBV4-2	TRBD2	-	TRBJ2-3	CASSQEGLAGGPDTQYF	TGTGCCAGCAGCCAAGAGGGGCTAGCGGGGGGGCCAGATACGCAGTATTTT
TRBV7-9	TRBD1	-	TRBJ2-5	CAARGQMKETQYF	TGTGCCGCAAGGGGGCAGATGAAAGAGACCCAGTACTTC
TRBV29-1	-	-	TRBJ1-1	CSAIGGVGTEAFF	TGCAGCGCTATTGGAGGGGTTGGCACTGAAGCTTTCTTT
TRBV4-1	TRBD2	-	TRBJ2-7	CASSQSGGSYEQYF	TGCGCCAGCAGCCAGAGCGGGGGGTCCTACGAGCAGTACTTC
TRBV6-1	-	-	TRBJ2-3	CASSELTDTQYF	TGTGCCAGCAGTGAACTAACAGATACGCAGTATTTT
TRBV30	TRBD1	-	TRBJ1-4	CAWSYYRGTNEKLFF	TGTGCCTGGAGTTACTACAGGGGGACTAATGAAAAACTGTTTTTT
TRBV7-2	-	-	TRBJ1-4	CASSPLTVGEKLFF	TGTGCCAGCAGCCCGTTGACAGTAGGTGAAAAACTGTTTTTT
TRBV27	-	-	TRBJ2-2	CASSPRVTGELFF	TGTGCCAGCAGTCCCAGGGTCACCGGGGAGCTGTTTTTT
TRBV15	TRBD2	-	TRBJ2-1	CATSREVAGVTSSYNEQFF	TGTGCCACCAGCAGAGAGGTAGCGGGGGTTACGAGCTCCTACAATGAGCAGTTCTTC
TRBV5-5	TRBD1	few	TRBJ2-7	CASSWTGEEQYF	TGTGCCAGCAGTTGGACAGGCGAGGAGCAGTACTTC
TRBV9	TRBD1	-	TRBJ1-6	CASSVGDRGYDSPLHF	TGTGCCAGCAGCGTAGGTGACAGGGGTTATGATTCACCCCTCCACTTT
TRBV4-3	-	-	TRBJ1-2	CASSGLSSVYGYTF	TGCGCCAGCAGCGGTCTTTCAAGCGTCTATGGCTACACCTTC
TRBV7-2	TRBD2	-	TRBJ2-3	CASRPLPLAGVGSTDTQYF	TGTGCCAGCAGGCCTCTCCCTCTAGCGGGGGTCGGTAGCACAGATACGCAGTATTTT
TRBV5-6	TRBD2	-	TRBJ2-3	CASSLVASGLIGTDTQYF	TGTGCCAGCAGCTTGGTGGCTAGCGGGTTGATTGGCACAGATACGCAGTATTTT
TRBV4-3	TRBD2	-	TRBJ2-7	CASSQDAASGGAGYEQYF	TGCGCCAGCAGCCAAGACGCGGCTAGCGGGGGGGCGGGCTACGAGCAGTACTTC
TRBV27	-	-	TRBJ2-5	CASSFTGEAGETQYF	TGTGCCAGCAGTTTCACAGGGGAGGCGGGAGAGACCCAGTACTTC
TRBV7-6	-	-	TRBJ1-1	CASSFNVGVTEAFF	TGTGCCAGCAGCTTTAATGTCGGTGTCACTGAAGCTTTCTTT
TRBV6-4	-	few	TRBJ2-3	CASSDSNGGADTQYF	TGTGCCAGCAGTGACTCGAATGGGGGCGCGGATACGCAGTATTTT
TRBV30	-	once	TRBJ2-2	CAWSGGDRDSGELFF	TGTGCCTGGAGTGGGGGTGACAGGGACTCCGGGGAGCTGTTTTTT
TRBV23-1	-	few	TRBJ2-7	CASSQSRVQASYEQYF	TGCGCCAGCAGTCAATCGAGGGTCCAGGCTTCCTACGAGCAGTACTTC
TRBV27	-	-	TRBJ1-6	CASSGGRDNSPLHF	TGTGCCAGCAGTGGGGGCAGGGATAATTCACCCCTCCACTTT
TRBV6-4	TRBD1	-	TRBJ1-2	CASSPGQGSYGYTF	TGTGCCAGCAGCCCGGGACAGGGGTCCTATGGCTACACCTTC
TRBV7-8	TRBD1	-	TRBJ1-1	CASSLDRGNMNTEAFF	TGTGCCAGCAGCTTAGACAGGGGCAATATGAACACTGAAGCTTTCTTT
TRBV27	-	-	TRBJ1-1	CASSSTRNTEAFF	TGTGCCAGCAGTTCCACACGAAACACTGAAGCTTTCTTT
TRBV4-3	-	-	TRBJ1-1	CASSQGTIEEAFF	TGCGCCAGCAGCCAAGGGACAATAGAAGAAGCTTTCTTT
TRBV9	-	-	TRBJ1-2	CASSPNGGGYGYTF	TGTGCCAGCAGCCCAAATGGGGGGGGATATGGCTACACCTTC
TRBV11-2	-	-	TRBJ1-4	CASSLSGGLEKLFF	TGTGCCAGCAGTCTGTCGGGGGGACTTGAAAAACTGTTTTTT
TRBV4-2	TRBD2	-	TRBJ2-1	CASSASTGGLDNEQFF	TGTGCCAGCAGCGCATCTACGGGGGGGCTTGACAATGAGCAGTTCTTC
TRBV5-1	TRBD2	-	TRBJ2-7	CASSFPSGGADEQYF	TGCGCCAGCAGCTTCCCTAGCGGGGGGGCCGACGAGCAGTACTTC
TRBV5-1	-	once	TRBJ1-2	CASSSLPGQDNYGYTF	TGCGCCAGCAGCTCCCTCCCCGGTCAGGATAACTATGGCTACACCTTC